Listed below are T cell receptor beta chains from one sample, sequenced in a study of blood T cell repertoires in COVID-19. This table comes from immunoSEQ multiplex PCR, and its TCRdb copy is limited to in-frame clones, with some not included. The sample lists around 140,000 clones; roughly nine tenths were seen once. Sequenced input: PBMCs or T cells enriched from blood (not recorded which). The origin of the receptors is a woman between 35 and 50 years old who had been exposed to COVID-19. The CDR3 runs from the conserved cysteine through the conserved F or W. A D gene is named only where the DNA matches it firmly. Size is stated for part of the rows, as once, few or many counts, or as a class when the clone is expanded.

CDR3 protein: CASSISLAHEQYF; CDR3 DNA: TGTGCCAGTAGTATCTCGTTAGCTCACGAGCAGTACTTC; J gene: TRBJ2-7; D gene: -; clone size: -; V gene: TRBV19
CDR3 protein: CASSPHRGPGNTIYF; CDR3 DNA: TGTGCCAGCAGCCCTCACAGGGGGCCTGGAAACACCATATATTTT; J gene: TRBJ1-3; D gene: TRBD1; clone size: -; V gene: TRBV11-2
CDR3 protein: CASSANTGGSDTQYF; CDR3 DNA: TGTGCCAGCAGCGCAAACACAGGGGGCTCAGATACGCAGTATTTT; J gene: TRBJ2-3; D gene: TRBD1; clone size: -; V gene: TRBV7-9
CDR3 protein: CASSLDRQNTIYF; CDR3 DNA: TGCGCCAGCAGCCTGGACAGACAGAACACCATATATTTT; J gene: TRBJ1-3; D gene: -; clone size: -; V gene: TRBV5-1
CDR3 protein: CASSSRTGATNEKLFF; CDR3 DNA: TGTGCCAGCAGCTCTAGGACGGGGGCAACTAATGAAAAACTGTTTTTT; J gene: TRBJ1-4; D gene: -; clone size: once; V gene: TRBV7-2
CDR3 protein: CSVEPDREPTGYTF; CDR3 DNA: TGCAGCGTTGAGCCGGACAGGGAGCCCACTGGCTACACCTTC; J gene: TRBJ1-2; D gene: TRBD1; clone size: -; V gene: TRBV29-1
CDR3 protein: CASSIRGGLAKNIQYF; CDR3 DNA: TGTGCCAGTAGTATACGGGGGGGGCTAGCCAAAAACATTCAGTACTTC; J gene: TRBJ2-4; D gene: TRBD2; clone size: -; V gene: TRBV19
CDR3 protein: CASTLNEQFF; CDR3 DNA: TGTGCCAGCACCCTCAATGAGCAGTTCTTC; J gene: TRBJ2-1; D gene: -; clone size: -; V gene: TRBV2
CDR3 protein: CASRGVTTDTEAFF; CDR3 DNA: TGCGCCAGCAGAGGGGTCACCACCGACACTGAAGCTTTCTTT; J gene: TRBJ1-1; D gene: -; clone size: -; V gene: TRBV4-1
CDR3 protein: CASSHRQAWASSSYNEQFF; CDR3 DNA: TGTGCCAGCAGCCACAGACAGGCGTGGGCGTCCAGCTCCTACAATGAGCAGTTCTTC; J gene: TRBJ2-1; D gene: -; clone size: -; V gene: TRBV3-1/TRBV3-2
CDR3 protein: CAISTSAYYEQYF; CDR3 DNA: TGTGCCATCAGTACTAGCGCCTACTACGAGCAGTACTTC; J gene: TRBJ2-7; D gene: TRBD2; clone size: -; V gene: TRBV10-3
CDR3 protein: CSVEDKDSLAYEQYF; CDR3 DNA: TGCAGCGTTGAAGATAAGGACAGTTTGGCCTACGAGCAGTACTTC; J gene: TRBJ2-7; D gene: -; clone size: few; V gene: TRBV29-1
CDR3 protein: CASSYALAGVFEQFF; CDR3 DNA: TGTGCCAGCAGTTACGCTCTAGCGGGAGTTTTTGAGCAGTTCTTC; J gene: TRBJ2-1; D gene: TRBD2; clone size: once; V gene: TRBV6-5
CDR3 protein: CASIRAHEQFF; CDR3 DNA: TGTGCCAGCATCAGGGCCCATGAGCAGTTCTTC; J gene: TRBJ2-1; D gene: -; clone size: -; V gene: TRBV2
CDR3 protein: CASSQGVTEAFF; CDR3 DNA: TGCGCCAGCAGCCAGGGGGTCACTGAAGCTTTCTTT; J gene: TRBJ1-1; D gene: TRBD1; clone size: -; V gene: TRBV5-1
CDR3 protein: CASSYRQQNTEAFF; CDR3 DNA: TGTGCCAGCAGTTACCGACAGCAGAACACTGAAGCTTTCTTT; J gene: TRBJ1-1; D gene: -; clone size: once; V gene: TRBV6-2/TRBV6-3
CDR3 protein: CSAPTSGEQFF; CDR3 DNA: TGCAGTGCGCCGACTAGCGGGGAGCAGTTCTTC; J gene: TRBJ2-1; D gene: TRBD2; clone size: -; V gene: TRBV20-1
CDR3 protein: CASSRQGYEQYF; CDR3 DNA: TGTGCCAGTAGTAGGCAGGGCTACGAGCAGTACTTC; J gene: TRBJ2-7; D gene: -; clone size: -; V gene: TRBV19
CDR3 protein: CASGLRLGAGLLEGIYEQYF; CDR3 DNA: TGTGCTAGTGGTTTGAGGCTTGGGGCCGGACTATTAGAGGGGATCTACGAGCAGTACTTC; J gene: TRBJ2-7; D gene: -; clone size: -; V gene: TRBV12-5
CDR3 protein: CASSSGQEGGNTIYF; CDR3 DNA: TGTGCCAGCAGCTCCGGACAGGAAGGTGGAAACACCATATATTTT; J gene: TRBJ1-3; D gene: TRBD1; clone size: -; V gene: TRBV5-4
CDR3 protein: CASSLRDLNNSPLHF; CDR3 DNA: TGTGCCAGCAGTTTAAGGGACTTAAATAATTCACCCCTCCACTTT; J gene: TRBJ1-6; D gene: -; clone size: -; V gene: TRBV27
CDR3 protein: CASSKGEGARTEAFF; CDR3 DNA: TGTGCCAGCAGCAAAGGCGAGGGGGCGAGGACTGAAGCTTTCTTT; J gene: TRBJ1-1; D gene: -; clone size: -; V gene: TRBV21-1
CDR3 protein: CASTQGQGLGGYTF; CDR3 DNA: TGTGCCAGCACCCAAGGACAGGGGTTAGGTGGCTACACCTTC; J gene: TRBJ1-2; D gene: TRBD1; clone size: few; V gene: TRBV28
CDR3 protein: CASSFGHTQETQYF; CDR3 DNA: TGTGCCAGCAGCTTTGGACATACCCAAGAGACCCAGTACTTC; J gene: TRBJ2-5; D gene: -; clone size: -; V gene: TRBV7-2
CDR3 protein: CSVGPQRDSYEQYF; CDR3 DNA: TGCAGCGTTGGGCCTCAGCGGGACTCCTACGAGCAGTACTTC; J gene: TRBJ2-7; D gene: TRBD2; clone size: -; V gene: TRBV29-1
CDR3 protein: CASSVQWTLAGGGTGELFF; CDR3 DNA: TGTGCCAGCAGCGTCCAATGGACTTTAGCGGGGGGAGGCACCGGGGAGCTGTTTTTT; J gene: TRBJ2-2; D gene: TRBD2; clone size: -; V gene: TRBV3-1/TRBV3-2
CDR3 protein: CASSQDAVGAQYF; CDR3 DNA: TGCGCCAGCAGCCAAGACGCCGTCGGGGCGCAGTATTTT; J gene: TRBJ2-3; D gene: -; clone size: -; V gene: TRBV4-3
CDR3 protein: CASSKDSSGANVLTF; CDR3 DNA: TGTGCCAGCAGCAAGGACAGCTCTGGGGCCAACGTCCTGACTTTC; J gene: TRBJ2-6; D gene: -; clone size: -; V gene: TRBV7-9
CDR3 protein: CASSSATGGGEAFF; CDR3 DNA: TGTGCCAGCAGCTCGGCGACAGGGGGCGGTGAAGCTTTCTTT; J gene: TRBJ1-1; D gene: TRBD1; clone size: -; V gene: TRBV9
CDR3 protein: CASSQDSRSGGYTF; CDR3 DNA: TGTGCCAGCAGCCAAGATTCCAGGTCGGGGGGCTACACCTTC; J gene: TRBJ1-2; D gene: -; clone size: -; V gene: TRBV3-1/TRBV3-2
CDR3 protein: CASSLDQGSGNTIYF; CDR3 DNA: TGCGCCAGCAGCTTGGATCAGGGCTCTGGAAACACCATATATTTT; J gene: TRBJ1-3; D gene: -; clone size: -; V gene: TRBV5-1
CDR3 protein: CASSYSDRDQETQYF; CDR3 DNA: TGTGCCAGCAGTTACTCTGACAGGGACCAAGAGACCCAGTACTTC; J gene: TRBJ2-5; D gene: TRBD1; clone size: -; V gene: TRBV6-2/TRBV6-3
CDR3 protein: CASSPGTGKNEQYF; CDR3 DNA: TGTGCCAGTAGTCCCGGGACAGGGAAAAACGAGCAGTACTTC; J gene: TRBJ2-7; D gene: TRBD1; clone size: -; V gene: TRBV28
CDR3 protein: CASSFSGNQPQHF; CDR3 DNA: TGCGCCAGCAGCTTTTCCGGCAATCAGCCCCAGCATTTT; J gene: TRBJ1-5; D gene: -; clone size: -; V gene: TRBV5-1
CDR3 protein: CASSQETSGSNEQFF; CDR3 DNA: TGTGCCAGCAGCCAAGAGACTAGCGGGAGTAATGAGCAGTTCTTC; J gene: TRBJ2-1; D gene: TRBD2; clone size: once; V gene: TRBV4-2
CDR3 protein: CASSEQGHYGYTF; CDR3 DNA: TGTGCCAGCAGTGAACAGGGGCACTATGGCTACACCTTC; J gene: TRBJ1-2; D gene: -; clone size: -; V gene: TRBV6-1
CDR3 protein: CASSITGGNEKLFF; CDR3 DNA: TGTGCCAGTAGTATAACCGGGGGAAATGAAAAACTGTTTTTT; J gene: TRBJ1-4; D gene: -; clone size: -; V gene: TRBV19
CDR3 protein: CASYKDSSTDTQYF; CDR3 DNA: TGCGCCAGCTATAAGGACTCAAGCACAGATACGCAGTATTTT; J gene: TRBJ2-3; D gene: -; clone size: -; V gene: TRBV5-1
CDR3 protein: CASSIRVRGTVSAFF; CDR3 DNA: TGTGCCAGTAGTATAAGGGTAAGGGGGACGGTATCAGCTTTCTTT; J gene: TRBJ1-1; D gene: -; clone size: -; V gene: TRBV19
CDR3 protein: CASGTTDTQYF; CDR3 DNA: TGTGCCAGCGGCACCACAGATACGCAGTATTTT; J gene: TRBJ2-3; D gene: -; clone size: -; V gene: TRBV6-5
CDR3 protein: CASSQADRAHGYTF; CDR3 DNA: TGTGCCAGCAGCCAAGCGGACAGGGCCCATGGCTACACCTTC; J gene: TRBJ1-2; D gene: TRBD1; clone size: -; V gene: TRBV3-1/TRBV3-2
CDR3 protein: CASSQVTGELSGNTIYF; CDR3 DNA: TGCGCCAGCAGCCAAGTGACAGGGGAATTATCTGGAAACACCATATATTTT; J gene: TRBJ1-3; D gene: TRBD1; clone size: -; V gene: TRBV4-1
CDR3 protein: CASSLGGTSGNSGRDTQYF; CDR3 DNA: TGTGCCAGCAGCTTGGGCGGGACTAGCGGGAACTCGGGCAGAGATACGCAGTATTTT; J gene: TRBJ2-3; D gene: TRBD2; clone size: -; V gene: TRBV5-4
CDR3 protein: CASSEGGPGYGYTF; CDR3 DNA: TGTGCCAGCAGTGAGGGAGGGCCGGGCTATGGCTACACCTTC; J gene: TRBJ1-2; D gene: -; clone size: -; V gene: TRBV2
CDR3 protein: CASSLISETQYF; CDR3 DNA: TGTGCCAGCAGCTTAATATCGGAGACCCAGTACTTC; J gene: TRBJ2-5; D gene: -; clone size: -; V gene: TRBV7-9
CDR3 protein: CASSLEGPYTEAFF; CDR3 DNA: TGCGCCAGCAGCTTAGAGGGCCCTTACACTGAAGCTTTCTTT; J gene: TRBJ1-1; D gene: -; clone size: few; V gene: TRBV5-1
CDR3 protein: CASSLDPGDTQYF; CDR3 DNA: TGCGCCAGCAGCTTGGACCCGGGAGATACGCAGTATTTT; J gene: TRBJ2-3; D gene: -; clone size: -; V gene: TRBV5-1
CDR3 protein: CASSLFRGPEQYF; CDR3 DNA: TGTGCCAGCAGTTTATTCCGAGGGCCCGAGCAGTACTTC; J gene: TRBJ2-7; D gene: -; clone size: -; V gene: TRBV28
CDR3 protein: CASNPGTVSYEQYF; CDR3 DNA: TGTGCCAGCAACCCCGGGACAGTCTCCTACGAGCAGTACTTC; J gene: TRBJ2-7; D gene: TRBD1; clone size: -; V gene: TRBV6-5
CDR3 protein: CASSHGTGGVYGYTF; CDR3 DNA: TGTGCCAGCAGCCACGGGACAGGGGGCGTCTATGGCTACACCTTC; J gene: TRBJ1-2; D gene: TRBD1; clone size: few; V gene: TRBV7-2
CDR3 protein: CASSSTSFYEQYF; CDR3 DNA: TGTGCCAGCAGTTCCACTTCCTTCTACGAGCAGTACTTC; J gene: TRBJ2-7; D gene: -; clone size: -; V gene: TRBV27
CDR3 protein: CASSVGQGVFSPLHF; CDR3 DNA: TGTGCCAGCAGCGTCGGACAGGGGGTTTTTTCACCCCTCCACTTT; J gene: TRBJ1-6; D gene: TRBD1; clone size: -; V gene: TRBV7-2
CDR3 protein: CASSLGVAGEETQYF; CDR3 DNA: TGCGCCAGCAGCTTGGGAGTAGCGGGGGAAGAGACCCAGTACTTC; J gene: TRBJ2-5; D gene: TRBD2; clone size: few; V gene: TRBV5-1
CDR3 protein: CASTYRDSSSYEQYF; CDR3 DNA: TGTGCCAGCACATACCGGGACTCAAGCTCCTACGAGCAGTACTTC; J gene: TRBJ2-7; D gene: -; clone size: -; V gene: TRBV6-6
CDR3 protein: CASSFGGGLNNEQFF; CDR3 DNA: TGTGCCAGCAGCTTCGGCGGGGGCCTAAACAATGAGCAGTTCTTC; J gene: TRBJ2-1; D gene: -; clone size: -; V gene: TRBV13
CDR3 protein: CASSQDRYSNQPQHF; CDR3 DNA: TGCGCCAGCAGCCAAGACAGGTATAGCAATCAGCCCCAGCATTTT; J gene: TRBJ1-5; D gene: -; clone size: once; V gene: TRBV4-3
CDR3 protein: CASSLAGLQDMSQHF; CDR3 DNA: TGTGCCAGCAGCTTAGCGGGGCTACAGGACATGTCCCAGCATTTT; J gene: TRBJ1-5; D gene: -; clone size: medium-sized; V gene: TRBV7-2
CDR3 protein: CASSSQGGATNEKLFF; CDR3 DNA: TGTGCCAGCAGCTCCCAAGGCGGTGCAACTAATGAAAAACTGTTTTTT; J gene: TRBJ1-4; D gene: -; clone size: -; V gene: TRBV7-9
CDR3 protein: CASSLFPDTIYF; CDR3 DNA: TGTGCCAGCAGTTTGTTTCCGGACACCATATATTTT; J gene: TRBJ1-3; D gene: -; clone size: few; V gene: TRBV12-3/TRBV12-4
CDR3 protein: CASTRKPGDRSSGANVLTF; CDR3 DNA: TGTGCCAGCACCCGGAAACCAGGGGACAGGAGCTCTGGGGCCAACGTCCTGACTTTC; J gene: TRBJ2-6; D gene: TRBD1; clone size: -; V gene: TRBV27